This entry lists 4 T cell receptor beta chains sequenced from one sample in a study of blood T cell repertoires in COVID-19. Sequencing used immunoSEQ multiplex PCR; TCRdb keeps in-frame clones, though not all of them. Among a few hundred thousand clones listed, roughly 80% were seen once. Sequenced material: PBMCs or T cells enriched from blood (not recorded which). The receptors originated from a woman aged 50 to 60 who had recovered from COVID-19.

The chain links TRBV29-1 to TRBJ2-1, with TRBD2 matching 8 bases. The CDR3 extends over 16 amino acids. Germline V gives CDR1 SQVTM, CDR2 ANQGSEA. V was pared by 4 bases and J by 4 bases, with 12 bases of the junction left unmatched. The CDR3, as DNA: TGCAGCGTTGGGTCCCGGACGGGAGGGACTTACAATGAGCAGTTCTTC. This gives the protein CSVGSRTGGTYNEQFF.

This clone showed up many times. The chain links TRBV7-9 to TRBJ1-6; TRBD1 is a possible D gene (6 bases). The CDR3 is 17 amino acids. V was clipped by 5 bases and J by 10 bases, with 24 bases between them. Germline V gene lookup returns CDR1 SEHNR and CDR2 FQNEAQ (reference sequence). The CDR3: CASSPRLAGDDRSPLHF. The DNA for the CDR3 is TGTGCCAGCAGCCCACGGCTGGCAGGGGACGATAGATCACCCCTCCACTTT.

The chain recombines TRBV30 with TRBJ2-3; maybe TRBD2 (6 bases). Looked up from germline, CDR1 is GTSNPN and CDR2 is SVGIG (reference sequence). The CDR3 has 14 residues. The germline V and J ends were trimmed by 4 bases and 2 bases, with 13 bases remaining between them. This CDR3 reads CAWTMWGDTDTQYF. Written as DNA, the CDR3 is TGTGCCTGGACTATGTGGGGGGACACAGATACGCAGTATTTT.

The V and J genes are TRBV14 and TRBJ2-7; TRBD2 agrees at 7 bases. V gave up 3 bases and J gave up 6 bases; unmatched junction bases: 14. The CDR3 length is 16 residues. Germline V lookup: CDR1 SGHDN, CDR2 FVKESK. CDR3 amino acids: CASSQVGGIASAEQYF. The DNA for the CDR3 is TGTGCCAGCAGCCAGGTGGGGGGGATCGCCTCGGCCGAGCAGTACTTC.